These 17 T cell receptor beta chains originate from one sample sequenced in a study of cytomegalovirus exposure and HLA in healthy donors. This PCR relied on a set of 60 Vbeta primers and 13 Jbeta primers. The method was immunoSEQ multiplex PCR; TCRdb's version includes in-frame clones alone and lacks a portion of them. The table records 80,000 to 100,000 clones, about 81% of them present only once. Material: PBMCs. The receptors here all came from a man aged 35-49 years in good health and CMV-seronegative.

V usage is TRBV14 and J usage is TRBJ1-6; unclear D gene. The germline V gene encodes CDR1 SGHDN and CDR2 FVKESK. Trimming took 4 bases from V and 7 from J, leaving 11 bases between them. CDR3 length: 14 residues. CDR3 sequence: CASSREMENSPLHF. The CDR3 coding sequence is TGTGCCAGCAGCCGAGAAATGGAGAATTCACCCCTCCACTTT.

The V and J genes are TRBV6-1 and TRBJ2-5, with 9 bases that match TRBD2. The trim removed 1 base at V and 5 bases at J, leaving 5 bases unmatched. This CDR3 has 15 residues. Germline CDR1 MNHNS, CDR2 SASEGT. The CDR3 bases are TGTGCCAGCAGTGAAGGCGGGGGGGCCGGTGAGACCCAGTACTTC. It yields the protein CASSEGGGAGETQYF.

This clone was seen a single time. This chain uses TRBV5-8 with TRBJ2-3; possibly TRBD2 for D (5 bases). Germline V gives CDR1 SGHTS, CDR2 YDEGEE. Trimming left V 1 base short and J 3 bases short, with 18 bases between. The CDR3 has 17 amino acids. For the CDR3, the DNA is TGTGCCAGCAGCTTGACGATAGCCGGGGTGCATACAGATACGCAGTATTTT. Residues: CASSLTIAGVHTDTQYF.

The rearrangement uses TRBV27 and TRBJ2-5; a possible D gene is TRBD2 (6 bases). This CDR3 comprises 12 residues. Deletions cut 5 bases from V and 13 bases from J, with 17 bases between. CDR1 and CDR2 (germline): MNHEY, SMNVEV (reference sequence). In DNA, the CDR3 is TGTGCCAGCAGTCAAGGAGGGCTTCAGTGGTACTTC. Residues: CASSQGGLQWYF.

J is TRBJ2-5 and V is TRBV5-1; 12 bases align to TRBD1. The end of the DNA is better explained by TRBJ2-7, so the J call may be wrong. Germline loops: CDR1 SGHRS, CDR2 YFSETQ. The CDR3 is 14 amino acids. The CDR3 DNA is TGCGCCAGCAGGGGACAGGGGGCCTCCTACGAGCAGTACTTC. Protein product: CASRGQGASYEQYF.

Concerning this clone: Germline is not matched at one junction end, which may reflect a read error. Additional DNA sequences in this sample encode the identical CDR3. The chain links TRBV7-7 to TRBJ2-7; maybe TRBD2 (5 bases). Germline CDR1 is SSHAT and CDR2 is FNYEAQ (reference sequence). The CDR3 sequence is 13 residues long. The CDR3 protein is CVSSLAPGYEQYF. For the CDR3, the DNA is TGTGTCAGCAGCTTAGCGCCAGGCTACGAGCAGTACTTC.

The V call is TRBV9, the J call TRBJ2-1; D gene unclear. The CDR3 runs to 14 residues. V lost 0 bases and J lost 6, with 10 bases in between. Germline V gene data show CDR1 as SGDLS and CDR2 as YYNGEE. The CDR3 is CASSVVLATNEQFF. Here the CDR3 DNA reads TGTGCCAGCAGCGTAGTCTTAGCAACCAATGAGCAGTTCTTC.

The chain joins TRBV14 to TRBJ2-1, with 7 positions matching TRBD2. The V and J ends lost 3 bases and 7 bases, in that order; junction bases with no gene match: 9. Germline V gene data show CDR1 as SGHDN and CDR2 as FVKESK. The CDR3 is 15 amino acids. The CDR3 sequence: CASSHTFRGENEQFF. In DNA, the CDR3 is TGTGCCAGCAGCCACACCTTTCGGGGGGAGAATGAGCAGTTCTTC.

V and J are TRBV28 and TRBJ2-7, with 8 bases fitting TRBD1. Trimming removed 4 bases from V and 2 bases from J; junction bases left unmatched: 4. This CDR3 is built from 14 residues. CDR1 and CDR2 from the germline V gene are MDHEN and SYDVKM. CDR3 sequence: CASSSGQGPYEQYF. The CDR3 nucleotides read TGTGCCAGCAGTTCCGGACAGGGACCCTACGAGCAGTACTTC.

This rearrangement joins TRBV5-1 to TRBJ1-1, with 7 positions matching TRBD1. CDR1 and CDR2 (germline): SGHRS, YFSETQ. The trim removed 2 bases at V and 1 base at J, leaving 2 bases unmatched. The CDR3 has 14 amino acids. The CDR3 spells CASSFTGENTEAFF. CDR3 sequence (DNA): TGCGCCAGCAGCTTTACAGGGGAGAACACTGAAGCTTTCTTT.

The chain employs TRBV29-1 and TRBJ2-5, with 10 bases matching TRBD1. V shed 6 bases, J shed 4 bases, and the junction held 11 bases outside the gene matches. This CDR3 is 15 amino acids long. The germline gives CDR1 SQVTM, CDR2 ANQGSEA. In DNA form, the CDR3 reads TGCAGCGTCCTTATCAAGGACAGGGGGGTAGAGACCCAGTACTTC. It specifies CSVLIKDRGVETQYF.

This chain links TRBV10-3 with TRBJ2-6, with TRBD1 identical over 11 bases. The CDR3 consists of 19 residues. Unmatched junction bases numbered 5, after V lost 0 bases and J lost 1 base. From germline, CDR1 is ENHRY and CDR2 SYGVKD. The CDR3 bases are TGTGCCATCAGTGAGTCGATGGGGACAGGGGGTTCTGGGGCCAACGTCCTGACTTTC. It specifies CAISESMGTGGSGANVLTF.

The gene calls are TRBV28 and TRBJ1-5, with a tentative D call TRBD1 (6 bases). The CDR3 spans 13 residues. The V end lost 8 bases, the J end lost 4 bases, and 12 bases lay between the germline ends. Germline CDR1 and CDR2: MDHEN and SYDVKM. The CDR3 bases are TGTGCCAGCGCCGACAGGCCTAATCAGCCCCAGCATTTT. Translated: CASADRPNQPQHF.

This clone was detected a few times. This sequence joins TRBV28 and TRBJ1-6; 10 positions match TRBD1. J gave up 9 bases and V 6 bases, and 14 bases lay outside the gene matches. The germline gives CDR1 MDHEN, CDR2 SYDVKM. This CDR3 comprises 17 residues. The CDR3 loop is CASSLAGTGDFVSPLHF. CDR3 coding DNA: TGTGCCAGCAGCCTTGCCGGGACAGGGGATTTTGTTTCACCCCTCCACTTT.

The chain combines TRBV18 with TRBJ2-2; 8 bases match TRBD1. CDR1 KGHSH and CDR2 LQKENI come from the germline V gene. The CDR3 is 17 amino acids. J was trimmed by 4 bases and V by 3 bases; bases with no gene match: 10. DNA of the CDR3: TGTGCCAGCTCACCGAACGGACAGGGACCCTTCACCGGGGAGCTGTTTTTT. This gives the protein CASSPNGQGPFTGELFF. The complete variable domain, with remaining parts taken from reference TRBV18 and TRBJ2-2, reads NAGVMQNPRHLVRRRGQEARLRCSPMKGHSHVYWYRQLPEEGLKFMVYLQKENIIDESGMPKERFSAEFPKEGPSILRIQQVVRGDSAAYFCASSPNGQGPFTGELFFGEGSRLTVL.

The chain couples TRBV28 to TRBJ2-5; D not certain. Germline lookup yields CDR1 MDHEN and CDR2 SYDVKM. The CDR3 is 14 residues long. Deletions cut 7 bases from V and 2 bases from J, with 14 bases between. CDR3 amino acids: CASTIATTQETQYF. The CDR3 DNA reads as TGTGCCAGCACGATCGCAACCACACAAGAGACCCAGTACTTC.

This clone has a single count. V and J are TRBV7-8 and TRBJ2-7, with a possible D match to TRBD2 (5 bases). Trimming took 5 bases from V and 9 from J, leaving 17 bases between them. This CDR3 has 13 amino acids. The germline V gene encodes CDR1 SGHVS and CDR2 FQNEAQ. This CDR3 is CASSPRLGSAQYF. CDR3 nucleotides: TGTGCCAGCAGCCCGCGACTGGGTAGCGCGCAGTACTTC.